The 32 T cell receptor beta chains below all came from one sample that was sequenced in a study of blood T cells in healthy people across ages. Primed by a sample-barcoded 5' primer and a J-beta primer mix, a second PCR proceeded for 7 to 11 cycles. TCRdb reanalysed the 5' RACE reads using MiXCR and keeps one entry per CDR3 protein. Of 600,000 to 800,000 distinct CDR3 sequences detected, about 50% appear once; the ten largest clones hold roughly 14%. Sequencing input: blood. The receptors were sampled from a woman of 80 years or more in good health.

The rearrangement uses TRBV20-1 and TRBJ2-1; tentatively, D is TRBD1 or TRBD2 (5 bases each). V lost 3 bases, J lost 2 bases, and 11 bases lay in between. The CDR3 runs 14 residues. Germline V CDR1 and CDR2: DFQATT, SNEGSKA (reference sequence). DNA of the CDR3: TGCAGTGCTAGGAGGGGCAGCGCCTACAATGAGCAGTTCTTC. Its protein product is CSARRGSAYNEQFF.

This clonotype has at least ten counts. The chain combines TRBV10-3 with TRBJ2-6, with D maybe TRBD1 (5 bases). V was pared by 0 bases and J by 4 bases, with 10 bases between. The CDR3 has 16 amino acids. Germline-derived CDR1 and CDR2 are ENHRY and SYGVKD. CDR3: CAISESIGAGANVLTF. The DNA for the CDR3 is TGTGCCATCAGTGAGTCGATAGGGGCCGGGGCCAACGTCCTGACTTTC.

This clonotype has more than one count but fewer than ten. This sequence joins TRBV2 and TRBJ1-2, with TRBD1 matching 7 bases. The CDR3 has 15 amino acids. The V gene's germline CDR1 is SNHLY and CDR2 FYNNEI. The trim removed 6 bases at V and 4 bases at J, leaving 11 bases unmatched. The CDR3 loop reads CASRRDSGSVYGYTF. The DNA for the CDR3 is TGTGCCAGCAGGAGGGACAGTGGATCAGTCTATGGCTACACCTTC.

The table lists this clonotype with many counts. V gene TRBV5-1 combines with J gene TRBJ2-5, with D perhaps matching TRBD1 or TRBD2 (5 bases each). Trimming stripped 4 bases from V and 1 base from J, with 11 bases between. The CDR3 is 14 amino acids. Germline V gene sequence: CDR1 SGHRS, CDR2 YFSETQ. CDR3 in DNA: TGCGCCAGCAGCGTGGGACGGATCCAAGAGACCCAGTACTTC. Its protein is CASSVGRIQETQYF.

The rearrangement links TRBV5-6 to TRBJ2-2; a possible D gene is TRBD2 (6 bases). CDR1 SGHDT and CDR2 YYEEEE come from the germline V gene. With 1 base removed from V and 7 bases from J, the gap between germline ends came to 14 bases. The CDR3 loop spans 15 amino acids. The CDR3 loop reads CASSLLMRDGGELFF. CDR3 nucleotides: TGTGCCAGCAGCTTGCTAATGCGGGACGGCGGGGAGCTGTTTTTT.

V and J are TRBV9 and TRBJ2-5; a possible D gene is TRBD2 (6 bases). V shed 3 bases and J shed 13 bases, with 19 bases lying between them. The CDR3 extends over 13 amino acids. Germline CDR1 SGDLS, CDR2 YYNGEE. The DNA for the CDR3 is TGTGCCAGCAGCGAGAGATACGGGAGTAGACCGTACTTC. This sequence encodes CASSERYGSRPYF.

This clonotype was recorded at least ten times. V usage is TRBV13 and J usage is TRBJ1-1; 8 bases match TRBD1. CDR3 length: 13 residues. V lost 2 bases, J lost 11 bases, and 7 bases stayed unmatched. The V gene's germline CDR1 is PRHDT and CDR2 FYEKMQ (reference sequence). The CDR3 sequence is CASSLRTGTKAFF. In nucleotides, the CDR3 is TGTGCCAGCAGCTTACGGACAGGGACGAAGGCTTTCTTT. Full variable domain (missing parts from reference TRBV13 and TRBJ1-1): AAGVIQSPRHLIKEKRETATLKCYPIPRHDTVYWYQQGPGQDPQFLISFYEKMQSDKGSIPDRFSAQQFSDYHSELNMSSLELGDSALYFCASSLRTGTKAFFGQGTRLTVV.

This chain connects TRBV7-3 to TRBJ2-7; TRBD2 is a possible D gene (6 bases). This CDR3 spans 14 amino acids. V gave up 2 bases and J gave up 4 bases, with 12 bases separating them. The germline gives CDR1 SGHTA, CDR2 FQGTGA. The CDR3 nucleotides read TGTGCCAGCAGCTTACAACTGGGGGGATACGAGCAGTACTTC. Translated, it gives CASSLQLGGYEQYF.

This clonotype was detected ten times or more. The gene calls are TRBV29-1 and TRBJ1-5; the D is unclear. The V end lost 6 bases, the J end lost 4 bases, and 16 bases lay between the germline ends. Germline loops: CDR1 SQVTM, CDR2 ANQGSEA. The CDR3 covers 14 residues. CDR3 bases: TGCAGCGTGTCTGTCGGACGGTCAAATCAGCCCCAGCATTTT. It translates to CSVSVGRSNQPQHF.

This clonotype was observed a handful of times. The gene calls are TRBV9 and TRBJ2-5, with 11 bases fitting TRBD2. Germline V gives CDR1 SGDLS, CDR2 YYNGEE. Trimming at V came to 0 bases and at J to 5 bases, leaving 3 bases not matched to a gene. The CDR3 spans 15 residues. The CDR3 loop reads CASSVDSGGAETQYF. DNA of the CDR3: TGTGCCAGCAGCGTAGATAGCGGGGGGGCGGAGACCCAGTACTTC.

This chain uses TRBV20-1 with TRBJ2-1; TRBD1 matches 9 bases. The CDR3 consists of 14 residues. Germline trimming cut 5 bases from V and 7 bases from J; bases unmatched to any gene: 9. Germline assignment: CDR1 DFQATT and CDR2 SNEGSKA (reference sequence). CDR3 amino acids: CSAAGTGRVNEQFF. The CDR3 nucleotides read TGCAGTGCTGCCGGGACAGGGCGTGTTAATGAGCAGTTCTTC.

The V gene is TRBV7-9, the J gene TRBJ1-6, with 10 bases aligning to TRBD1. The CDR3 extends over 15 amino acids. Trimming took 8 bases from V and 7 from J; bases not matched to a gene: 8. Germline V gene data show CDR1 as SEHNR and CDR2 as FQNEAQ (reference sequence). The CDR3 sequence: CASHRGQGLNSPLHF. The CDR3 nucleotides are TGTGCCAGCCACCGGGGACAGGGGTTAAATTCACCCCTCCACTTT.

The chain uses TRBV5-1 and TRBJ2-1; D is unclear. V was clipped by 2 bases and J by 7 bases, with 13 bases between them. This CDR3 has 14 residues. The germline V gene encodes CDR1 SGHRS and CDR2 YFSETQ. In nucleotides, the CDR3 is TGCGCCAGCAGCTTCAGGTCCGGTGTTAATGAGCAGTTCTTC. It specifies CASSFRSGVNEQFF.

Details on this clonotype: The junction does not match germline at one end; this may be a read error. V is TRBV6-5 and J is TRBJ2-1; 9 positions agree with TRBD1. Germline V gives CDR1 MNHEY, CDR2 SVGAGI. The CDR3 spans 13 residues. Here the CDR3 DNA reads TGCGCCAGCAGAAGGACAGGGGACGATGAGCAGTTCTTC. It is translated as CASRRTGDDEQFF.

The chain employs TRBV6-2 or TRBV6-3 and TRBJ1-1; 7 nucleotides agree with TRBD1. After removal of 6 bases from V and 4 bases from J, the junction contained 17 bases not matched to a gene. Germline lookup yields CDR1 MNHEY and CDR2 SVGEGT. The CDR3 is made up of 17 amino acids. The DNA for the CDR3 is TGTGCCAGCAGCAAAACCTTATGGGACAGAAGAGCCACTGAAGCTTTCTTT. It encodes CASSKTLWDRRATEAFF.

In regard to this clonotype: A much larger clone differs by one base, so this may be a read error. This chain uses TRBV19 with TRBJ1-6; 7 bases line up with TRBD1. Germline V CDR1 and CDR2: LNHDA, SQIVND (reference sequence). The CDR3 sequence is 13 residues long. The CDR3 DNA follows: TGTGCCAGTAAGGCCAGGGGGGATTCATCCCTCCACTTT. Translated: CASKARGDSSLHF.

V is TRBV4-2 and J is TRBJ1-5; D may be TRBD1 (6 bases). Trimming left V 4 bases short and J 6 bases short, with 13 bases between. The CDR3 covers 14 residues. The germline gives CDR1 LGHNA, CDR2 YNFKEQ. The CDR3 nucleotides are TGTGCCAGCAGCCCGCCAGGAGGGGGTCAGCCCCAGCATTTT. Translating it yields CASSPPGGGQPQHF.

The chain recombines TRBV7-2 with TRBJ1-5; no clear D. Trimming shortened V by 5 bases and J by 1 base, and 9 bases separated the two germline ends. Germline V gene data show CDR1 as SGHTA and CDR2 as FQGNSA. There are 14 residues in the CDR3. In DNA, the CDR3 is TGTGCCAGCAGCACACATGTGAGCAATCAGCCCCAGCATTTT. Translated: CASSTHVSNQPQHF.

In the case of this clonotype: Since a much larger clone is just one base distant, this may be a read error. This chain uses TRBV7-9 with TRBJ2-7; D perhaps matches TRBD1 (6 bases). Trimming stripped 7 bases from V and 7 bases from J, with 20 bases between. The length of the CDR3 is 14 residues. Germline-derived CDR1 and CDR2 are SEHNR and FQNEAQ (reference sequence). CDR3 coding DNA: TGTGCCAGCACCCTTAGGTCAGGGGAAAATGAGCAGTACTTC. Encoded protein: CASTLRSGENEQYF.

The chain recombines TRBV11-1 with TRBJ2-7; 8 bases match TRBD2. The CDR3 is 15 residues long. Looked up from germline, CDR1 is SGHAT and CDR2 is FQDESV (reference sequence). Trimming at V came to 4 bases and at J to 6 bases, leaving 11 bases not matched to a gene. The CDR3 DNA sequence: TGTGCCAGCAGCTACGCGGGGGGCCAGGGGTTCGAGCAGTACTTC. This gives the protein CASSYAGGQGFEQYF.

For this clonotype: A single base separates this from a much larger clone, so it may be a read error. The chain has TRBV5-1 and TRBJ1-2, with 7 positions matching TRBD1. This CDR3 has 16 amino acids. V lost 4 bases, J lost 0 bases, and 9 bases stayed unmatched. The germline gives CDR1 SGHRS, CDR2 YFSETQ. CDR3 loop: CASSPMGQITNYGYTF. The CDR3 DNA reads as TGCGCCAGCAGCCCCATGGGACAGATCACTAACTATGGCTACACCTTC.

The table lists this clonotype with many counts. The V call is TRBV28, the J call TRBJ1-5, with D possibly matching TRBD1 (5 bases). The germline V gene has CDR1 MDHEN and CDR2 SYDVKM. This CDR3 comprises 13 residues. Trimming left V 6 bases short and J 4 bases short, with 10 bases between. CDR3 nucleotide sequence: TGTGCCAGCAGCCCTGGGGGAAATCAGCCCCAGCATTTT. Protein sequence: CASSPGGNQPQHF.

This clonotype showed up just a few times. The chain recombines TRBV12-3 or TRBV12-4 with TRBJ1-1; the D is unclear. This CDR3 contains 14 residues. The ends were cut back, 2 bases at V and 3 bases at J, with 10 bases in the middle. CDR3 nucleotide sequence: TGTGCCAGCAGTTTACGACGGGCCTACACTGAAGCTTTCTTT. Amino acids: CASSLRRAYTEAFF.

This rearrangement joins TRBV28 to TRBJ2-7, with 12 bases lining up with TRBD2. The CDR3 is 15 residues long. The germline CDR1 and CDR2 sequences are MDHEN and SYDVKM. With 5 bases clipped from V and 2 bases from J, the junction kept 4 bases outside the gene matches. This CDR3 reads CASSTLAGGTYEQYF. CDR3 nucleotides: TGTGCCAGCAGTACCCTAGCGGGAGGGACCTACGAGCAGTACTTC.

Remarks on this clonotype: It is likely a read error, because the conserved phenylalanine at the end of the CDR3 is missing. The V call is TRBV27, the J call TRBJ2-3; maybe TRBD1 (6 bases). The CDR3 is 16 amino acids. In germline, CDR1 is MNHEY, CDR2 SMNVEV (reference sequence). Trimming left V 2 bases short and J 7 bases short, with 19 bases between. CDR3 nucleotide sequence: TGTGCCAGCAGTTTAAAGAGAACAGGGTCGGAAAATACGCAGTATTCT. Protein: CASSLKRTGSENTQYS.

This clonotype occurred a few times. This chain connects TRBV20-1 to TRBJ2-7; D is unclear. CDR3 length equals 11 residues. Trimming shortened V by 3 bases and J by 0 bases, and 3 bases separated the two germline ends. Per the germline V gene, CDR1 is DFQATT and CDR2 is SNEGSKA (reference sequence). The CDR3 DNA reads TGCAGTGCTAGGGTCTCCTACGAGCAGTACTTC. It yields the protein CSARVSYEQYF.

The chain uses TRBV29-1 and TRBJ2-1; TRBD1 matches 8 bases. This CDR3 has 12 residues. Germline CDR1 SQVTM, CDR2 ANQGSEA. CDR3 nucleotides: TGCAACGCTTGGACAGGGTTCAATGAGCAGTTCTTC. This gives the protein CNAWTGFNEQFF.

V and J are TRBV10-3 and TRBJ1-1, with D perhaps TRBD1 (5 bases). CDR3 length: 14 residues. Germline V gives CDR1 ENHRY, CDR2 SYGVKD. V was cut by 6 bases and J by 1 base, with 12 bases left in between. The CDR3: CAIRTGTANTEAFF. CDR3 in DNA: TGTGCCATCAGAACCGGGACTGCGAACACTGAAGCTTTCTTT.

J is TRBJ2-2 and V is TRBV3-1; D is perhaps TRBD2 (6 bases). Germline V lookup: CDR1 LGHDT, CDR2 YNNKEL (reference sequence). CDR3 length equals 17 residues. V lost 1 base to trimming and J lost 1 base, with 13 bases between them. CDR3 loop: CASSQGRGVGNTGELFF. DNA for the CDR3: TGTGCCAGCAGCCAAGGGAGGGGAGTCGGGAACACCGGGGAGCTGTTTTTT.

The genes are TRBV12-3 or TRBV12-4 and TRBJ2-3; 8 positions match TRBD1. This CDR3 spans 21 amino acids. The V segment lost 5 bases and the J segment 0 bases; nucleotides outside the gene matches: 22. The CDR3 here is CASSLISDREAGRTSTDTQYF. CDR3 DNA sequence: TGTGCCAGCAGTCTTATCTCGGACAGGGAGGCGGGCAGAACGAGCACAGATACGCAGTATTTT.

This sequence joins TRBV10-3 and TRBJ2-1; 10 bases match TRBD2. CDR1 and CDR2 (germline): ENHRY, SYGVKD. V trimming: 10 bases; J trimming: 0 bases; junction bases outside the gene matches: 9. The CDR3 consists of 16 residues. As DNA, the CDR3 is TGTGCCACCTCCCCCATAGCGGGAGGCTCCTACAATGAGCAGTTCTTC. This gives the protein CATSPIAGGSYNEQFF.

This clonotype was counted at least ten times. The chain joins TRBV3-1 to TRBJ2-5; possible D gene TRBD2, 5 bases. Germline V CDR1 and CDR2: LGHDT, YNNKEL (reference sequence). The length of the CDR3 is 14 residues. Trimming pared 7 bases from V and 3 bases from J, leaving 15 bases between. CDR3 in amino acids: CASTIQLEKETQYF. In DNA, the CDR3 is TGTGCCAGCACCATACAACTAGAGAAAGAGACCCAGTACTTC.